The 23 T cell receptor beta chains below all came from one sample that was sequenced in a study of beta chain features in type 1 diabetes. The entirety of the isolated RNA underwent reverse transcription, so expressed TCRB transcripts were sequenced. Clones were read by immunoSEQ multiplex PCR, and TCRdb kept only the in-frame ones, dropping some. The table has a few hundred thousand clones, 25% to 30% seen once. Material for sequencing was central memory CD4+ T cells from blood. Receptors were obtained from a man aged 30 to 39 in good health.

The chain couples TRBV7-6 to TRBJ2-7; no definite D call. The V end lost 5 bases, the J end lost 7 bases, and 18 bases lay between the germline ends. There are 14 residues in the CDR3. The germline CDR1 and CDR2 sequences are SGHVS and FNYEAQ. As DNA, the CDR3 is TGTGCCAGCAGCCCGGGTAGGTTTAATGGAGAGCAGTACTTC. Amino acid sequence: CASSPGRFNGEQYF.

This clone showed up just a few times. This chain joins TRBV18 and TRBJ2-2; no definite D call. V dropped 0 bases and J dropped 8 bases, with 7 bases sitting between them. Germline values: CDR1 KGHSH, CDR2 LQKENI. This CDR3 has 13 residues. The CDR3 DNA reads TGTGCCAGCTCACCACCGTCGCTGGGGGAGCTGTTTTTT. Translating gives CASSPPSLGELFF.

The chain joins TRBV7-2 to TRBJ1-5; D may be TRBD1 (6 bases). Germline V gene data show CDR1 as SGHTA and CDR2 as FQGNSA. Trimming took off 4 bases at V and 4 bases at J, with 11 bases between the two ends. This CDR3 contains 14 residues. This chain's CDR3 is CASSYLGANQPQHF. DNA for the CDR3: TGTGCCAGCAGCTATTTGGGGGCAAATCAGCCCCAGCATTTT.

J is TRBJ2-1 and V is TRBV5-1; D is tentatively TRBD1 or TRBD2 (6 bases each). The CDR3 spans 14 residues. Trimming shortened V by 6 bases and J by 8 bases, and 18 bases separated the two germline ends. Germline V gene data show CDR1 as SGHRS and CDR2 as YFSETQ. In DNA, the CDR3 is TGCGCCAGCACCCCGCGAGGGGGGCTCGATGAGCAGTTCTTC. Translation gives CASTPRGGLDEQFF.

This clone was detected only once. This may arise from a read error, as a much more abundant clone is one base away. The chain joins TRBV9 to TRBJ2-5, with D uncertain. Trimming pared 4 bases from V and 2 bases from J, leaving 6 bases between. From germline, CDR1 is SGDLS and CDR2 YYNGEE. CDR3 size: 12 residues. CDR3 DNA sequence: TGTGCCAGCAGCCGAAATCAAGAGACCCAGTACTTC. This codes for CASSRNQETQYF.

CDR3 bases: TGCGCCAGCAGCTTGCTGACAGGGAAGGCCACTGAAGCTTTCTTT. It is translated as CASSLLTGKATEAFF. This sequence joins TRBV5-1 and TRBJ1-1; 7 positions match TRBD1. This CDR3 is 15 amino acids long. V gave up 1 base and J gave up 4 bases; unmatched junction bases: 7. Germline V lookup: CDR1 SGHRS, CDR2 YFSETQ.

The table lists this clone with a few counts. The chain carries TRBV7-2 and TRBJ2-1; TRBD2 might be the D (6 bases). V was shortened by 6 bases and J by 7 bases, with 19 bases between the two germline ends. Germline V CDR1 and CDR2: SGHTA, FQGNSA. The CDR3 is 15 amino acids. CDR3 in DNA: TGTGCCAGCAGTGTACAGGCAGTTGGGGGGAATGAGCAGTTCTTC. This translates into CASSVQAVGGNEQFF.

The chain couples TRBV30 to TRBJ2-1; 9 positions agree with TRBD2. This CDR3 comprises 14 residues. Per germline, CDR1 GTSNPN and CDR2 SVGIG (reference sequence). Trimming cost V 2 bases and J 6 bases; bases outside gene matches: 5. This chain's CDR3 is CAWSRTSAVNEQFF. DNA for the CDR3: TGTGCCTGGAGTCGGACTAGCGCTGTCAATGAGCAGTTCTTC.

The J gene is TRBJ2-3, the V gene TRBV30; a possible D gene is TRBD2 (5 bases). CDR1 and CDR2 (germline): GTSNPN, SVGIG (reference sequence). Trimming pared 2 bases from V and 4 bases from J, leaving 10 bases between. The length of the CDR3 is 13 residues. The CDR3 sequence is CAWSRAAADTQYF. CDR3 nucleotide sequence: TGTGCCTGGAGTCGAGCGGCCGCAGATACGCAGTATTTT.

The chain is built from TRBV10-1 and TRBJ1-5; D uncertain. Trimming left V 0 bases short and J 4 bases short, with 4 bases between. The CDR3 sequence is 13 residues long. CDR1 is WNHNN and CDR2 is SYGVQD in the germline V gene (reference sequence). The CDR3 spells CASSESGNQPQHF. CDR3 bases: TGCGCCAGCAGTGAGTCGGGAAATCAGCCCCAGCATTTT.

In regard to this clone: At the DNA level, this CDR3 is encoded by other sequences in the same sample as well. J is TRBJ2-1 and V is TRBV2; TRBD2 aligns across 8 bases. The length of the CDR3 is 14 residues. Germline CDR1 reads SNHLY; CDR2 reads FYNNEI. Losses at the gene ends were 4 bases for V and 3 bases for J; bases not matched to a gene: 2. CDR3 in amino acids: CASSGTSGYNEQFF. The CDR3 bases are TGTGCCAGCAGTGGAACTAGCGGCTACAATGAGCAGTTCTTC.

This clone was recorded many times. The rearrangement links TRBV7-9 to TRBJ1-1; D is uncertain. Trimming removed 6 bases from V and 1 base from J, with 15 bases in between. Per germline, CDR1 SEHNR and CDR2 FQNEAQ (reference sequence). This CDR3 has 15 amino acids. The CDR3 DNA reads as TGTGCCAGCAGTCCTGGCCTTTCCCCGAACACTGAAGCTTTCTTT. The encoded protein is CASSPGLSPNTEAFF.

The chain joins TRBV6-1 to TRBJ1-2; 9 positions match TRBD1. This CDR3 is 15 amino acids long. The V gene end was trimmed by 7 bases and the J gene end by 5 bases; junction bases not matched to a gene: 11. Germline CDR1 MNHNS, CDR2 SASEGT. The CDR3 reads CASNLDRGGRYGYTF. The CDR3 DNA reads TGTGCCAGCAACCTGGACAGGGGAGGTCGGTATGGCTACACCTTC.

The chain uses TRBV6-5 and TRBJ2-7; the D gene could be TRBD1 or TRBD2 (5 bases each). This CDR3 comprises 13 residues. The V end was cut by 6 bases, the J end by 0 bases, with 9 bases between. The V gene's germline CDR1 is MNHEY and CDR2 SVGAGI. The CDR3 nucleotides read TGTGCCAGCAGACGTGGGACCTCCTACGAGCAGTACTTC. Protein product: CASRRGTSYEQYF.

At least ten counts were recorded for this clone. This sequence joins TRBV6-1 and TRBJ2-3, with D unresolved. Looked up from germline, CDR1 is MNHNS and CDR2 is SASEGT. The V gene lost 1 base and the J gene lost 2 bases, with 13 bases spanning the gap. CDR3 length: 16 residues. In DNA form, the CDR3 reads TGTGCCAGCAGTGAAGAGGATTCGATATTCACAGATACGCAGTATTTT. Protein sequence: CASSEEDSIFTDTQYF.

The chain is built from TRBV15 and TRBJ2-1, with D perhaps matching TRBD2 (6 bases). Trimming took off 3 bases at V and 5 bases at J, with 20 bases between the two ends. The CDR3 sequence is 17 residues long. Germline CDR1 and CDR2: LNHNV and YYDKDF (reference sequence). CDR3 nucleotides: TGTGCCACCAGCAGCCGACGGGACTTGATGGCAGACAATGAGCAGTTCTTC. It is translated as CATSSRRDLMADNEQFF. Based on the CDR3 plus reference TRBV15 and TRBJ2-1, the full variable domain is DAMVIQNPRYQVTQFGKPVTLSCSQTLNHNVMYWYQQKSSQAPKLLFHYYDKDFNNEADTPDNFQSRRPNTSFCFLDIRSPGLGDTAMYLCATSSRRDLMADNEQFFGPGTRLTVL.

V usage is TRBV4-3 and J usage is TRBJ2-2, with 8 bases lining up with TRBD2. The CDR3 totals 16 residues. The J segment lost 1 base and the V segment lost 5 bases, leaving 6 bases of the junction unmatched. Germline V lookup: CDR1 LGHNA, CDR2 YSLEER. DNA for the CDR3: TGCGCCAGCAGCATGTTTAGCGGGAAGAACACCGGGGAGCTGTTTTTT. It specifies CASSMFSGKNTGELFF.

The rearrangement links TRBV9 to TRBJ2-1, with D perhaps TRBD2 (6 bases). In germline, CDR1 is SGDLS, CDR2 YYNGEE. Trimming shortened V by 3 bases and J by 6 bases, and 16 bases separated the two germline ends. The CDR3 loop spans 15 amino acids. The CDR3 region has the DNA TGTGCCAGCAGCGCCTCGGGAGTACTAGCCAATGAGCAGTTCTTC. Protein sequence: CASSASGVLANEQFF.

The V and J genes are TRBV30 and TRBJ2-7, with D uncertain. The CDR3 runs to 13 residues. CDR1 is GTSNPN, CDR2 SVGIG, per germline (reference sequence). V was trimmed by 1 base and J by 6 bases, leaving 13 bases between them. CDR3 amino acids: CAWSGGRVGEQYF. The DNA of the CDR3 is TGTGCCTGGAGTGGAGGTAGGGTTGGCGAGCAGTACTTC.

This clone has a count of ten or more. The chain has TRBV7-9 and TRBJ1-1; no clear D. The CDR3 is 14 residues long. V gave up 7 bases and J gave up 10 bases, with 22 bases separating them. Germline V gene lookup returns CDR1 SEHNR and CDR2 FQNEAQ (reference sequence). Here the CDR3 reads CASTLPQTVLVAFF. In DNA form, the CDR3 reads TGTGCCAGCACCCTTCCTCAAACGGTCCTGGTAGCTTTCTTT.

The rearrangement joins TRBV2 to TRBJ2-3, with 9 bases that match TRBD2. The length of the CDR3 is 14 residues. V lost 10 bases, J lost 0 bases, and 5 bases stayed unmatched. Germline CDR1 and CDR2: SNHLY and FYNNEI. The CDR3 spells CATLLAGSTDTQYF. The CDR3 DNA sequence: TGTGCCACCCTACTAGCGGGCAGCACAGATACGCAGTATTTT.

This clone was seen a handful of times. V is TRBV5-8 and J is TRBJ2-7; 8 positions match TRBD1. In germline, CDR1 is SGHTS, CDR2 YDEGEE. With V trimmed by 1 base and J by 2 bases, 8 bases remained unmatched. The CDR3 has 16 amino acids. In nucleotides, the CDR3 is TGTGCCAGCAGCTTGCGTCTTCGGGACAGGACCTACGAGCAGTACTTC. This gives the protein CASSLRLRDRTYEQYF.

In this sample, this clone turned up once. The chain employs TRBV4-2 and TRBJ2-3; 8 positions match TRBD2. With V trimmed by 0 bases and J by 6 bases, 11 bases remained unmatched. Germline CDR1 reads LGHNA; CDR2 reads YNFKEQ. There are 17 residues in the CDR3. The CDR3 DNA is TGTGCCAGCAGCCAAGATACCAGCGGGGGCGCTCGGGATACGCAGTATTTT. Translation gives CASSQDTSGGARDTQYF.